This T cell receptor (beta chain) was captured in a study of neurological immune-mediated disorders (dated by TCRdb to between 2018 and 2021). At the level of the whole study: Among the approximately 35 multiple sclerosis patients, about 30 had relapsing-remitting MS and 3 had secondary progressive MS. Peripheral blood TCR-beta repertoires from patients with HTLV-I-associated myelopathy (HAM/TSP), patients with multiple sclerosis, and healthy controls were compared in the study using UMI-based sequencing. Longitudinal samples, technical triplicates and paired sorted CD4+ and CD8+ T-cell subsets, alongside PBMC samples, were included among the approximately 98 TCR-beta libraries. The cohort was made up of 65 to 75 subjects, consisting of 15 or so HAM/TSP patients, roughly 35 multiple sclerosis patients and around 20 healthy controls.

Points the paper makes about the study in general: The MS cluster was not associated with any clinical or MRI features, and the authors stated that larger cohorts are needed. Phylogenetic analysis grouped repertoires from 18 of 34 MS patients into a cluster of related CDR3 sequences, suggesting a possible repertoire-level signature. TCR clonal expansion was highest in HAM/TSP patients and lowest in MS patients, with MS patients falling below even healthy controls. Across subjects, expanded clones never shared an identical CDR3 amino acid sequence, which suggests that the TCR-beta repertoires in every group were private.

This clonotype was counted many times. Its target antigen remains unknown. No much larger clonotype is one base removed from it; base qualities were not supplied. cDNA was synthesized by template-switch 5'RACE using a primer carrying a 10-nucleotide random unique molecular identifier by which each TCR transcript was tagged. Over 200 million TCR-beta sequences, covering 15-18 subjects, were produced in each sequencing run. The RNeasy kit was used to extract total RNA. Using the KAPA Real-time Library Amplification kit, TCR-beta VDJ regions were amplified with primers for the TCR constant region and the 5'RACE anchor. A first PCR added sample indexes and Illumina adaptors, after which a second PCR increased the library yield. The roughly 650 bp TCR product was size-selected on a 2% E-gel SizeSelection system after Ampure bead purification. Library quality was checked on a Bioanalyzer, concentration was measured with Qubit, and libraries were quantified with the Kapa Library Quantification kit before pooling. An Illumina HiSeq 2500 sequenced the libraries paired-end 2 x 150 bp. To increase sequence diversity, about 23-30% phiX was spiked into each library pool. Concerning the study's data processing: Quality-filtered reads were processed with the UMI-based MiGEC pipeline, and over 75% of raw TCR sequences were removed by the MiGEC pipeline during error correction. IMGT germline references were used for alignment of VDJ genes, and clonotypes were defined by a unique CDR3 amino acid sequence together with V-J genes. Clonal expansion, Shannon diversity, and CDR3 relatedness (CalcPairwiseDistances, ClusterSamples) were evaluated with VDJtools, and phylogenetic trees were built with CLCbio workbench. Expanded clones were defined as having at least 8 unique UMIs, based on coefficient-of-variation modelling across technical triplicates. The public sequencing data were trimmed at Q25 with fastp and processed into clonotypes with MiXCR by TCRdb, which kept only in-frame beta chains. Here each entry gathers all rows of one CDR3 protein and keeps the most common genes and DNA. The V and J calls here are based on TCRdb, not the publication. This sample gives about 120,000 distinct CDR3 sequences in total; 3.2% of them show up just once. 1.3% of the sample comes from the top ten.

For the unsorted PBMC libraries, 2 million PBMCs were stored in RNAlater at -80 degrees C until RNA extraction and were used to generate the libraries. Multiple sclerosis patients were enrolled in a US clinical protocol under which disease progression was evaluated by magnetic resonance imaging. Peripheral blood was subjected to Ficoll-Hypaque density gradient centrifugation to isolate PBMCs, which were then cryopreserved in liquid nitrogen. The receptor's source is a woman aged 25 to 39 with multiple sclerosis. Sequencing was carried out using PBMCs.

For the CDR3, the sequence is CSASSGDRGQVIAKNIQYF. The bases read TGCAGTGCTAGCAGCGGGGACAGGGGGCAAGTTATTGCCAAAAACATTCAGTACTTC. Rearrangement joined TRBV20-1 to TRBJ2-4, with 12 bases matching TRBD1. CDR1 and CDR2 are drawn from the germline V gene (reference sequence): DFQATT, SNEGSKA. The germline V end is reduced by 3 bases and the J end by 1 base; junction bases left unmatched: 13. There are 19 amino acids in the CDR3, from cysteine to phenylalanine inclusive. The retained sequence is limited to the CDR3, 57 bases, with the frame set at the first base.